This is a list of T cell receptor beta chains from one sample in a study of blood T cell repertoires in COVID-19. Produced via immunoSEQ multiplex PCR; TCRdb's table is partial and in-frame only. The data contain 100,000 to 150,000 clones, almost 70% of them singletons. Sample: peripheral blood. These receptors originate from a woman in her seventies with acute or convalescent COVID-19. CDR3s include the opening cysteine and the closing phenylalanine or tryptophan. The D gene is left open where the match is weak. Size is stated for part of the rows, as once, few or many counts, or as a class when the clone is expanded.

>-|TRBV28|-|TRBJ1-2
TGTGCCAGCAGCTCCGGGGGGGGTGGCTACACCTTC
CASSSGGGGYTF
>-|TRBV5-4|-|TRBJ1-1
TGTGCCAGCAGCTCCGGGGGGCAGGGAGGCACTGAAGCTTTCTTT
CASSSGGQGGTEAFF
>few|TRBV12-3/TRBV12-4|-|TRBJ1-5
TGTGCCAGCAGTTTGAAGGGAGGTTGGCCCCAGCATTTT
CASSLKGGWPQHF
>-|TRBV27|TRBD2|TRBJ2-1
TGTGCCAGCAGTTTAAGGGTAGCGGGAGGGATCGACAATGAGCAGTTCTTC
CASSLRVAGGIDNEQFF
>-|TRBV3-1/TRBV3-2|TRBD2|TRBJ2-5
TGTGCCAGCAGCCCCCGGACTAGCGGCCAAGAGACCCAGTACTTC
CASSPRTSGQETQYF
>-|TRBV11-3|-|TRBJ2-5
TGTGCCAGCAGCTTAGGCCAGGGTTGGTATGGAGAGACCCAGTACTTC
CASSLGQGWYGETQYF
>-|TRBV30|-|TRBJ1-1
TGTGCCTGGAGTGTAAGTCTGAGGACTGAAGCTTTCTTT
CAWSVSLRTEAFF
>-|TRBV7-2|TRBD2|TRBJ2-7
TGTGCCAGCAGCTTTAAGCTAGCGGGAGGGTTTTCCTACGAGCAGTACTTC
CASSFKLAGGFSYEQYF
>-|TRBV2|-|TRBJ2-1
TGTGCCAGCAGTGAGAGGCGTAATGAGCAGTTCTTC
CASSERRNEQFF
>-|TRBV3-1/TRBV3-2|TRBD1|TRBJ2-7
TGTGCCAGCAGCCATGACAGGGGGGTACTAGGGCAGTACTTC
CASSHDRGVLGQYF
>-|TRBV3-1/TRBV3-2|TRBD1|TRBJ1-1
TGTGCCAGCAGCGCCCGGGACAGGGGGCATACTGAAGCTTTCTTT
CASSARDRGHTEAFF
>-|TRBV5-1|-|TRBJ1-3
TGCGCCAGCAGCTTGGGGACAAGTACCTCTGGAAACACCATATATTTT
CASSLGTSTSGNTIYF
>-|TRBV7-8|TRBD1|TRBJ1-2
TGTGCCAGCAGCTTATTACTAGGGACAGTCCTCTTC
CASSLLLGTVLF
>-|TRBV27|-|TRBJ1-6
TGTGCCAGCACCTTGGGTTGGGGCAATAATTCACCCCTCCACTTT
CASTLGWGNNSPLHF
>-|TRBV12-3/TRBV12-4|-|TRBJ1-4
TGTGCCAGCAGTAGATCCCTAGATGAAAAACTGTTTTTT
CASSRSLDEKLFF
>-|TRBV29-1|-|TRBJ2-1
TGCAGCGTTGAACAGCCCCCCGGCAGGGTCCCAGCGAATGAGCAGTTCTTC
CSVEQPPGRVPANEQFF
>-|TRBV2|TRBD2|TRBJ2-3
TGTGCCAGCAGAGCTAGCGGGGGCTGGACAGATACGCAGTATTTT
CASRASGGWTDTQYF
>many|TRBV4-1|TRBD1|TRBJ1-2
TGCGCCAGCAGCCAGTCGGGAGGGGGCGGCTATGGCTACACCTTC
CASSQSGGGGYGYTF
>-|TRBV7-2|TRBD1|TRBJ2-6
TGTGCCAGCAGCCTAGCCGGGACAGGGTGGTCTGGGGCCAACGTCCTGACTTTC
CASSLAGTGWSGANVLTF
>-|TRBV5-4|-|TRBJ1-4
TGTGCCAGCAGCCGAGATGAAAAACTGTTTTTT
CASSRDEKLFF
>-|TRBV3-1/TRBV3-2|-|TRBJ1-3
TGTGCCAGCAGCCAAGGGCGGGCTCTCTCTGGAAACACCATATATTTT
CASSQGRALSGNTIYF
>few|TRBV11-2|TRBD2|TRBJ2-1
TGTGCCAGCACCCCCTCCCTAGCGGGTGGCAATGAGCAGTTCTTC
CASTPSLAGGNEQFF
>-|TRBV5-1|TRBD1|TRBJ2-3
TGCGCCAGCAGCCGACAGGGGGATACGCAGTATTTT
CASSRQGDTQYF
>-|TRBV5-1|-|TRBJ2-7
TGCGCCAGCAGGTACAGGACCACCTACGAGCAGTACTTC
CASRYRTTYEQYF
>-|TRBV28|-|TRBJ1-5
TGTGCCAGCAGTACACAGGGAGAAGGCAATCAGCCCCAGCATTTT
CASSTQGEGNQPQHF
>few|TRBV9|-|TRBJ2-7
TGTGCCAGCAGCGTAGGACTCGGCCTTAACTACGAGCAGTACTTC
CASSVGLGLNYEQYF
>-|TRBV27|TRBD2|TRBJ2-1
TGTGCCAGCAGTCACCAAGCGGGAGCGGGCGATGAGCAGTTCTTC
CASSHQAGAGDEQFF
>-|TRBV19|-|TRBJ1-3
TGTGCCAGTAGTACGTACAGAAGTTCTGGAAACACCATATATTTT
CASSTYRSSGNTIYF
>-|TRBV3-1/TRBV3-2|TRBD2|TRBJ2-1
TGTGCCAGCAGCCAAGCTGGGACTACCTCCTACAATGAGCAGTTCTTC
CASSQAGTTSYNEQFF
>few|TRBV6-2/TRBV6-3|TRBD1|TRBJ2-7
TGTGCCAGCAGTTACGATCGGCCGGACAGGGGGTTTTTCTACGAGCAGTACTTC
CASSYDRPDRGFFYEQYF
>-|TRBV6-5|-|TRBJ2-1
TGTGCCAGCAGTTACTCAGATTTAGGGCGGGGTGAGCAGTTCTTC
CASSYSDLGRGEQFF
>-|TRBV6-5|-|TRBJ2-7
TGTGCCAGCAGTTCGGGGGATCGGACCTACGAGCAGTACTTC
CASSSGDRTYEQYF
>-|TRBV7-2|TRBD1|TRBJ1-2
TGTGCCAGCAGCACAGGGACAGGGACTGGCTACACCTTC
CASSTGTGTGYTF